These T cell receptor beta chains were read from a single sample in a study of T cell repertoires in cytomegalovirus infection. One entry per CDR3 protein, called by TCRdb with MiXCR from the reads. The sample holds around 530,000 distinct CDR3 sequences, approximately 25% seen once. The sequenced sample consisted of PBMCs. The receptors stem from a human donor in good health (CMV status not recorded). Some clones in this sample may be carry-over from other donors' samples. Each CDR3 is given with its conserved first and last residue. The D gene is left open where the match is weak. Expanded clones get a size class; other rows say once, few or many, or leave the size out.

v_call: TRBV7-6; j_call: TRBJ2-1; clone_size: many; d_call: TRBD2; cdr3_aa: CASSSPGTSGYNEQFF; cdr3_nt: TGTGCCAGCAGCTCACCTGGGACTAGCGGTTACAATGAGCAGTTCTTC
v_call: TRBV12-3/TRBV12-4; j_call: TRBJ2-5; clone_size: few; d_call: TRBD1; cdr3_aa: CASSHPGQGQETQYF; cdr3_nt: TGTGCCAGCAGTCACCCGGGACAGGGACAAGAGACCCAGTACTTC
v_call: TRBV27; j_call: TRBJ2-1; clone_size: -; d_call: -; cdr3_aa: CASSLYHGQTNEQFF; cdr3_nt: TGTGCCAGCAGTCTCTACCATGGACAGACTAATGAGCAGTTCTTC
v_call: TRBV28; j_call: TRBJ2-1; clone_size: few; d_call: TRBD2; cdr3_aa: CASSFVAGGRNEQFF; cdr3_nt: TGTGCCAGCAGTTTTGTAGCGGGAGGGCGGAATGAGCAGTTCTTC
v_call: TRBV2; j_call: TRBJ1-5; clone_size: -; d_call: TRBD1; cdr3_aa: CASSATGGRNQPQHF; cdr3_nt: TGTGCCAGCAGCGCGACAGGGGGTCGCAATCAGCCCCAGCATTTT
v_call: TRBV10-3; j_call: TRBJ2-2; clone_size: -; d_call: -; cdr3_aa: CAITRDNSMNTGELFF; cdr3_nt: TGTGCCATCACTAGAGACAATTCGATGAACACCGGGGAGCTGTTTTTT
v_call: TRBV27; j_call: TRBJ1-2; clone_size: -; d_call: -; cdr3_aa: CASSTLNYGYTF; cdr3_nt: TGTGCCAGCAGCACTTTGAACTATGGCTACACCTTC
v_call: TRBV6-5; j_call: TRBJ2-4; clone_size: -; d_call: -; cdr3_aa: CASSYRTAKNIQYF; cdr3_nt: TGTGCCAGCAGTTATAGGACAGCCAAAAACATTCAGTACTTC
v_call: TRBV19; j_call: TRBJ1-2; clone_size: -; d_call: TRBD1; cdr3_aa: CASSRTGGDGGYTF; cdr3_nt: TGTGCCAGTAGCCGGACAGGGGGAGATGGAGGCTACACCTTC
v_call: TRBV7-9; j_call: TRBJ2-1; clone_size: few; d_call: -; cdr3_aa: CASSPLQEGSYNEQFF; cdr3_nt: TGTGCCAGCAGCCCCCTACAGGAGGGGTCCTACAATGAGCAGTTCTTC
v_call: TRBV7-9; j_call: TRBJ1-1; clone_size: many; d_call: TRBD1; cdr3_aa: CASSFGQGYTEAFF; cdr3_nt: TGTGCCAGCAGCTTCGGACAGGGGTACACTGAAGCTTTCTTT
v_call: TRBV5-1; j_call: TRBJ2-1; clone_size: few; d_call: TRBD2; cdr3_aa: CASSISGRAREQFF; cdr3_nt: TGCGCCAGCAGCATTAGCGGGAGGGCCAGGGAGCAGTTCTTC
v_call: TRBV19; j_call: TRBJ1-1; clone_size: -; d_call: -; cdr3_aa: CASSIGSANTEAFF; cdr3_nt: TGTGCCAGTAGTATAGGTTCAGCGAACACTGAAGCTTTCTTT
v_call: TRBV7-9; j_call: TRBJ1-6; clone_size: -; d_call: TRBD1; cdr3_aa: CASSSPTGKGSYNSPLHF; cdr3_nt: TGTGCCAGCAGCTCCCCGACAGGGAAAGGCTCCTATAATTCACCCCTCCACTTT
v_call: TRBV7-2; j_call: TRBJ1-1; clone_size: many; d_call: -; cdr3_aa: CASSPWVMNTEAFF; cdr3_nt: TGTGCCAGCAGCCCTTGGGTCATGAACACTGAAGCTTTCTTT
v_call: TRBV7-9; j_call: TRBJ2-1; clone_size: -; d_call: TRBD2; cdr3_aa: CASSREHAGTSIRSSYNEQFF; cdr3_nt: TGTGCCAGCAGTCGAGAACACGCGGGGACTAGCATCAGGAGCTCCTACAATGAGCAGTTCTTC